This entry describes one T cell receptor (beta chain). The data originate from a study of blood T cell repertoires in COVID-19. Across the study: Samples taken during acute and convalescent COVID-19 were collected in the United States, Italy and Spain. T cells, B-cell-depleted T cells, or PBMCs supplied cDNA or gDNA.

The CDR3 consists of 16 residues. Source study methods: Amplification from reference gene primers served as the basis for estimated nucleated cell counts. Sequencing was performed with immunoSEQ multiplex PCR; in TCRdb, only in-frame clones are kept and a portion is missing. V, J and clone size reflect that table, while D and trimming were determined from the DNA. The sample records 200,000 to 300,000 clones, around 85% being singletons. The specimen sequenced was peripheral blood. The chain links TRBV21-1 to TRBJ2-3; the DNA was not compared with TRBD2, the D call given in the table. TRBV21-1 has pseudogene status. This clonotype was obtained from a woman of 80 years or more with acute or convalescent COVID-19. The CDR3 DNA is TGTGCCAGCAGCAAACGACTAGCCCCTAGCACAGATACGCAGTATTTT. Translated, it gives CASSKRLAPSTDTQYF.